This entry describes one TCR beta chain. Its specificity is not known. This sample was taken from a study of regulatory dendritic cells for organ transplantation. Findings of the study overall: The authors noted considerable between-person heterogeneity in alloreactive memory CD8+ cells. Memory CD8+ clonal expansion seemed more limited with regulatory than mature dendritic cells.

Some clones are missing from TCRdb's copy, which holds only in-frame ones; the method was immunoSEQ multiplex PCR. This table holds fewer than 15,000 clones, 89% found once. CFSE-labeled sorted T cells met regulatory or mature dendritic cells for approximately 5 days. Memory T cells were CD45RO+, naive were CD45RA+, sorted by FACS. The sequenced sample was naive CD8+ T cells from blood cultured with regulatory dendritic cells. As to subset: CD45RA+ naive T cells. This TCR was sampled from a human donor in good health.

CDR3 in DNA: TGTGCCAGCAGTCCGGACTCCTACAATGAGCAGTTCTTC. As protein: CASSPDSYNEQFF. The chain combines TRBV27 with TRBJ2-1; D unresolved. From germline, CDR1 is MNHEY and CDR2 SMNVEV (reference sequence). Trimming removed 5 bases from V and 0 bases from J, with 5 bases in between. CDR3 length: 13 amino acids.